These 13 T cell receptor beta chains came from one sample sequenced in a study of shared clonotypes between healthy human individuals. CD45RO negativity and positive selection for CCR7 defined naive CD8 cells, a population that excluded terminally differentiated effector memory CD45RA+ cells. Measured with immunoSEQ multiplex PCR; TCRdb has only the in-frame clones, and not every one. The sample carries about 2 million clones, roughly 94% recorded once. The source material was naive CD8+ T cells sorted from blood. The source of these receptors is a man between 18 and 29 years old in good health.

The V call is TRBV5-4, the J call TRBJ2-3, with D perhaps matching TRBD1 (5 bases). From germline, CDR1 is SGHNT and CDR2 YYREEE (reference sequence). The CDR3 sequence is 13 residues long. V was clipped by 5 bases and J by 1 base, with 8 bases between them. CDR3 coding DNA: TGTGCCAGCAGACCCAGGGGCACAGATACGCAGTATTTT. Translated: CASRPRGTDTQYF. Variable domain in full (rest from reference TRBV5-4 and TRBJ2-3): ETGVTQSPTHLIKTRGQQVTLRCSSQSGHNTVSWYQQALGQGPQFIFQYYREEENGRGNFPPRFSGLQFPNYSSELNVNALELDDSALYLCASRPRGTDTQYFGPGTRLTVL.

The CDR3 DNA reads TGCGCCAGCAGCTCGGAGTGGACAGGGGTCGTTGACGAGCAGTACTTC. It translates to CASSSEWTGVVDEQYF. The chain combines TRBV5-1 with TRBJ2-7; 9 bases are a match to TRBD1. The CDR3 sequence is 16 residues long. J gave up 5 bases and V 3 bases, and 12 bases lay outside the gene matches. Germline V gene sequence: CDR1 SGHRS, CDR2 YFSETQ.

With respect to this clone: Other DNA sequences in the same sample also yield this CDR3. V usage is TRBV4-1 and J usage is TRBJ2-7, with D unresolved. Germline values: CDR1 MGHRA, CDR2 YSYEKL. V dropped 1 base and J dropped 2 bases, with 9 bases sitting between them. The CDR3 extends over 14 amino acids. In DNA, the CDR3 is TGCGCCAGCAGCCAAGTCGTGGGTACCTACGAGCAGTACTTC. Translated, it gives CASSQVVGTYEQYF.

The V gene is TRBV21-1, the J gene TRBJ2-3. TRBV21-1 is a pseudogene locus. CDR3 length: 15 residues. The CDR3 DNA reads TGTGCCAGCAGCCATGGACCCGATAGCACAGATACGCAGTATTTT. Translation: CASSHGPDSTDTQYF.

CDR3 bases: TGTGCCAGCAGCCTCCGGGACAGTGAGTTTGAAAAACTGTTTTTT. This sequence encodes CASSLRDSEFEKLFF. The chain carries TRBV7-9 and TRBJ1-4, with 7 positions matching TRBD1. With 5 bases clipped from V and 7 bases from J, the junction kept 10 bases outside the gene matches. Germline CDR1 SEHNR, CDR2 FQNEAQ (reference sequence). The CDR3 sequence is 15 residues long.

V and J are TRBV11-3 and TRBJ2-7, with D unresolved. Germline V gives CDR1 SGHNT, CDR2 YENEEA. Deletions cut 5 bases from V and 2 bases from J, with 13 bases between. This CDR3 is 14 amino acids long. The CDR3 region is CASSPPQLPYEQYF. CDR3 coding DNA: TGTGCCAGCAGCCCCCCGCAGTTACCCTACGAGCAGTACTTC.

The rearrangement links TRBV6-4 to TRBJ1-5; TRBD1 is a possible D gene (6 bases). Trimming removed 6 bases at V and 0 bases at J, with 15 bases between. This CDR3 spans 16 amino acids. CDR1 MRHNA and CDR2 SNTAGT come from the germline V gene. CDR3 nucleotides: TGTGCCAGCAGGGCGGGGGGCTTGGATAGCAATCAGCCCCAGCATTTT. It is translated as CASRAGGLDSNQPQHF.

The chain is built from TRBV4-3 and TRBJ2-4; D might be TRBD2 (6 bases). The CDR3 covers 15 residues. Germline V gives CDR1 LGHNA, CDR2 YSLEER. V shed 4 bases and J shed 6 bases, with 16 bases lying between them. This CDR3 reads CASSRLSGVGNIQYF. The CDR3, as DNA: TGCGCCAGCAGCCGCCTCTCGGGAGTGGGAAACATTCAGTACTTC.

This clone was seen only a few times. Different DNA sequences within this sample yield the same CDR3. The CDR3 DNA is TGTGCCAGCAGTTACAGATCATCCTACGAGCAGTACTTC. Translated, it gives CASSYRSSYEQYF. The chain couples TRBV27 to TRBJ2-7; unclear D gene. Germline-derived CDR1 and CDR2 are MNHEY and SMNVEV (reference sequence). V was trimmed by 4 bases and J by 1 base, leaving 8 bases between them. The CDR3 is 13 amino acids.

The CDR3 DNA follows: TGTGCCAGCAGTTCGATGGACAGGGGGCGTTTTGGCTACACCTTC. Translation: CASSSMDRGRFGYTF. The rearrangement links TRBV28 to TRBJ1-2; 11 bases fit TRBD1. The V gene end was trimmed by 4 bases and the J gene end by 7 bases; junction bases not matched to a gene: 8. Germline CDR1 reads MDHEN; CDR2 reads SYDVKM. There are 15 residues in the CDR3.

This rearrangement joins TRBV6-1 to TRBJ1-6; D unresolved. The germline gives CDR1 MNHNS, CDR2 SASEGT. Trimming removed 2 bases at V and 0 bases at J, with 11 bases between. The CDR3 loop spans 17 amino acids. Here the CDR3 reads CASSETPPFSYNSPLHF. DNA of the CDR3: TGTGCCAGCAGTGAAACCCCCCCTTTCTCCTATAATTCACCCCTCCACTTT.

The rearrangement joins TRBV19 to TRBJ1-1; D unclear. From germline, CDR1 is LNHDA and CDR2 SQIVND (reference sequence). The V and J ends lost 5 bases and 1 base respectively, with 11 bases between them. This CDR3 contains 14 residues. CDR3 nucleotides: TGTGCCAGTAGTGCCCCATGGGGGAACACTGAAGCTTTCTTT. Residues: CASSAPWGNTEAFF.

This clone was observed a single time. J is TRBJ2-7 and V is TRBV27; 9 nucleotides match TRBD1. CDR1 is MNHEY and CDR2 is SMNVEV in the germline V gene (reference sequence). The CDR3 covers 15 residues. V trimming: 2 bases; J trimming: 5 bases; junction bases outside the gene matches: 7. DNA of the CDR3: TGTGCCAGCAGTTTACAGACAGGGGGTACGGACGAGCAGTACTTC. Its translation is CASSLQTGGTDEQYF.